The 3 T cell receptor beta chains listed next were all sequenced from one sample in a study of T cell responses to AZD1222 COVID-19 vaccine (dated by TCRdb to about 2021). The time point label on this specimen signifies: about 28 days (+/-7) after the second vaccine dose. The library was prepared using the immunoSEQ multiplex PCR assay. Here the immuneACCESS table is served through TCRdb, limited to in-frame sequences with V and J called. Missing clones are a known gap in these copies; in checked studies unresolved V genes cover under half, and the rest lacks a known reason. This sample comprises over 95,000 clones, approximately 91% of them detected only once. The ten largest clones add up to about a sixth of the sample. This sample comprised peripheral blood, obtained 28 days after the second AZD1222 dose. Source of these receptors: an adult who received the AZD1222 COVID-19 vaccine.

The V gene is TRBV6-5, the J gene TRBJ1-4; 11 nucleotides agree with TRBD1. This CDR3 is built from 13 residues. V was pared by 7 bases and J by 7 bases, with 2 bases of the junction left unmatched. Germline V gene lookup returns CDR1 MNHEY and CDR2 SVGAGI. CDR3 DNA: TGTGCCAGCAAGGGACAGGGGGTTGAAAAACTGTTTTTT. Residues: CASKGQGVEKLFF.

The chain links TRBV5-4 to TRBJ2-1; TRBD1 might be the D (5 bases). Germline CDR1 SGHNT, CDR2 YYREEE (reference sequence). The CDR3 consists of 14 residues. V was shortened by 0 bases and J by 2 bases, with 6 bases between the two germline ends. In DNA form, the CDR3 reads TGTGCCAGCAGCTTGGGGGGCCCCTACAATGAGCAGTTCTTC. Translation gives CASSLGGPYNEQFF.

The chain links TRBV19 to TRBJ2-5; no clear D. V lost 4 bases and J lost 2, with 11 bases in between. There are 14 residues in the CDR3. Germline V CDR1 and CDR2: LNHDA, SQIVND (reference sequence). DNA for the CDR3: TGTGCCAGTAGTAAGCAGGCCACACAAGAGACCCAGTACTTC. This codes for CASSKQATQETQYF.